The clone carrying this T cell receptor (beta chain) occurred once. CDR1 is PRHDT, CDR2 FYEKMQ, per germline (reference sequence). The CDR3 loop spans 14 amino acids. Trimming cost V 2 bases and J 3 bases, with 11 bases left between them. This entry comes from a study of shared clonotypes between healthy human individuals. Study details: CD8 memory received one plate per donor, CD8 naive two, CD4 memory three and CD4 naive three.

Naivety among CD8 cells was defined by CD45RO negativity and positive CCR7 selection, thereby excluding terminally differentiated effector memory CD45RA+ cells. TCRdb's table, derived via immunoSEQ multiplex PCR, lists solely in-frame clones and lacks some. The sample lists 1.5 million to 2.5 million clones; about 95% were seen once. The sample taken for sequencing was naive CD8+ T cells sorted from blood. This TCR was recovered from a man aged 18-30 years in good health. This rearrangement joins TRBV13 to TRBJ2-7, with D tentatively TRBD1 (5 bases). The CDR3 sequence: CASSLPGLDYEQYF. The CDR3 nucleotides are TGTGCCAGCAGCTTACCAGGGCTCGACTACGAGCAGTACTTC.